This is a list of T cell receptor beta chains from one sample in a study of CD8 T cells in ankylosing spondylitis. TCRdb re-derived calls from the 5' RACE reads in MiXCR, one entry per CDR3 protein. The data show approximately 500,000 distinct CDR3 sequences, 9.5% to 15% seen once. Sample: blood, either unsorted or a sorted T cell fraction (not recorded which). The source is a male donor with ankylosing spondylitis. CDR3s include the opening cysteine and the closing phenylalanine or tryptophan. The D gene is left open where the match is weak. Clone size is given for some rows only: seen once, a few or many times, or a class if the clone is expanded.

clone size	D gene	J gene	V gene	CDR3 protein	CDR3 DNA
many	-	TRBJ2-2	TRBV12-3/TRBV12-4	CASSLVPNTGELFF	TGTGCCAGCAGTTTGGTCCCGAACACCGGGGAGCTGTTTTTT
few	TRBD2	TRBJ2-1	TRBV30	CAWGSGSLNEQFF	TGTGCCTGGGGTAGCGGGAGTCTCAATGAGCAGTTCTTC
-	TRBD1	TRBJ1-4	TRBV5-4	CASSTGQGAGEKLFF	TGTGCCAGCAGCACGGGACAGGGGGCAGGTGAAAAACTGTTTTTT
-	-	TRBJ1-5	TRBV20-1	CSASGGMGENQPQHF	TGCAGTGCTAGTGGGGGAATGGGCGAAAATCAGCCCCAGCATTTT
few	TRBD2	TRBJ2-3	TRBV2	CASTPQREYAQYF	TGTGCCAGCACCCCCCAGCGGGAGTATGCGCAGTATTTT
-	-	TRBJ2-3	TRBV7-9	CASSQTGRTQYF	TGTGCCAGCAGCCAAACAGGGAGAACGCAGTATTTT
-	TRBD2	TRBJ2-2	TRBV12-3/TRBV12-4	CAGSSGRAGTGELFF	TGTGCCGGGTCTAGCGGGAGGGCCGGGACCGGGGAGCTGTTTTTT
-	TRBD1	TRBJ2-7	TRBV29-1	CSVEAGQGAREQYF	TGCAGCGTTGAAGCGGGACAGGGGGCTCGGGAGCAGTACTTC
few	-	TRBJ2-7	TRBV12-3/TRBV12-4	CASSLGTLVYEQYF	TGTGCCAGCAGTTTGGGGACGCTGGTCTACGAGCAGTACTTC
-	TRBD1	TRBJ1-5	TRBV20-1	CSAVDRVGNQPQHF	TGCAGTGCCGTGGACAGGGTGGGCAATCAGCCCCAGCATTTT
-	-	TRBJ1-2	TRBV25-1	CASSEYEANYGFTF	TGTGCCAGCAGTGAATATGAGGCGAACTATGGCTTCACCTTC
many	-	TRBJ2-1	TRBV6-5	CASSSAQRRNEQFF	TGTGCCAGCAGTTCGGCTCAGAGGCGCAATGAGCAGTTCTTC
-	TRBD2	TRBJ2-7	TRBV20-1	CSAPPGLAGGGWDEQYF	TGCAGTGCTCCTCCCGGACTAGCGGGAGGAGGGTGGGACGAGCAGTACTTC
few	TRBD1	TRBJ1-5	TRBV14	CASSQVPQGVQHF	TGTGCCAGCAGCCAAGTCCCACAGGGGGTACAGCATTTT
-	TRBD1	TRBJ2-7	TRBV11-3	CASSSSTGGSEQYF	TGTGCCAGCAGCTCCTCGACAGGGGGCAGTGAGCAGTACTTC
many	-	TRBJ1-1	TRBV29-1	CSVEVGQTEAFF	TGCAGCGTTGAGGTGGGGCAGACTGAAGCTTTCTTT
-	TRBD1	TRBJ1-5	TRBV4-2	CASSRQGWDQPQHF	TGTGCCAGCAGCCGACAGGGTTGGGACCAGCCCCAGCATTTT
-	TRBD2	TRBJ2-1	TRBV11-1	CASSPKGVGGNSYNEQFF	TGTGCCAGCAGCCCAAAAGGTGTGGGGGGGAATTCCTACAATGAGCAGTTCTTC
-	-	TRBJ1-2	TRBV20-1	CSATGDSGYTF	TGCAGTGCTACAGGGGACTCTGGCTACACCTTC
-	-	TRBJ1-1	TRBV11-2	CASSSGGRLNTEAFF	TGTGCCAGCAGCTCAGGCGGCAGACTGAACACTGAAGCTTTCTTT
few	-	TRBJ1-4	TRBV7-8	CASSLGVRGRFDEKLFF	TGTGCCAGCAGCTTAGGGGTCCGGGGGCGATTCGATGAAAAACTGTTTTTT
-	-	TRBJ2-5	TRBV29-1	CSVIREQETQYF	TGCAGCGTTATCAGGGAACAAGAGACCCAGTACTTC
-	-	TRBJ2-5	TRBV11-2	CASSSDRGLETQYF	TGTGCCAGCAGCTCCGACCGGGGCCTAGAGACCCAGTACTTC
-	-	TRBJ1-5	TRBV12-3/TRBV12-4	CASSPSGARQPQHF	TGTGCCAGCAGTCCGTCGGGGGCCAGGCAGCCCCAGCATTTT
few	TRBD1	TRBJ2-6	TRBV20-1	CSAWGQRDDSGANVLTF	TGCAGTGCTTGGGGACAGAGGGACGACTCTGGGGCCAACGTCCTGACTTTC
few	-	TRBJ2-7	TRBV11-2	CASSSLRGARDEQYF	TGTGCCAGCAGCTCCTTACGGGGGGCGCGGGACGAGCAGTACTTC
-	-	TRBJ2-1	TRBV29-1	CSVGEAEQFF	TGCAGCGTTGGTGAGGCTGAGCAGTTCTTC
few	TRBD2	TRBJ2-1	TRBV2	CASSVDRLAGGVRDEQFF	TGTGCCAGCAGTGTCGATCGACTAGCGGGAGGGGTTAGGGATGAGCAGTTCTTC
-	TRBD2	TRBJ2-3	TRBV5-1	CASSRRGDTDTQYF	TGCGCCAGCAGCCGCCGGGGGGACACAGATACGCAGTATTTT
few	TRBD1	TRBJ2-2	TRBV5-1	CASSPAGGRAGELFF	TGCGCCAGCAGCCCGGCAGGGGGCCGGGCCGGGGAGCTGTTTTTT
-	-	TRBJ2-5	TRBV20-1	CSAEPRDPESWETQYF	TGCAGTGCTGAACCCAGGGACCCGGAATCGTGGGAGACCCAGTACTTC
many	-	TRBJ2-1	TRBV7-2	CASSPAGLGNEQFF	TGTGCCAGCAGCCCTGCCGGACTGGGCAATGAGCAGTTCTTC
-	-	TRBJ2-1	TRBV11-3	CASLDRTGFYNEQFF	TGTGCCAGCCTAGATAGGACGGGGTTCTACAATGAGCAGTTCTTC
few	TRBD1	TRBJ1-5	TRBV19	CASSPRQGDQPQHF	TGTGCCAGTAGTCCCAGACAGGGAGATCAGCCCCAGCATTTT
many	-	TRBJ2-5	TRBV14	CASSGIGPPIQETQYF	TGTGCCAGCAGCGGAATTGGGCCGCCGATCCAAGAGACCCAGTACTTC
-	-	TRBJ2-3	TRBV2	CASRGGFSTDTQYF	TGTGCCAGTCGCGGCGGGTTTAGCACAGATACGCAGTATTTT
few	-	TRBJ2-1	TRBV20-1	CSSDRAGEQFF	TGCAGTTCGGATCGGGCGGGGGAGCAGTTCTTC
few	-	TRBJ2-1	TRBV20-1	CSARLGQSEQFF	TGCAGTGCAAGGTTAGGGCAATCTGAGCAGTTCTTC
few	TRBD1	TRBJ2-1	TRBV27	CASSRQGAISNEQFF	TGTGCCAGCAGTCGACAGGGGGCGATCAGTAATGAGCAGTTCTTC
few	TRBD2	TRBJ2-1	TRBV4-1	CASSQPGLAYNEQFF	TGCGCCAGCAGCCAACCGGGACTAGCCTACAATGAGCAGTTCTTC
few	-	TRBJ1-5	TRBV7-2	CASSQDLPGGNQPQHF	TGTGCCAGCAGCCAGGACTTACCCGGCGGCAATCAGCCCCAGCATTTT